The rows below give T cell receptor beta chains drawn from one sample of a study of blood T cells in healthy people across ages. TCRdb itself ran the 5' RACE reads through MiXCR, one entry per CDR3 protein. The sample lists over 950,000 distinct CDR3 sequences; about two fifths were seen once. What was sequenced was blood. The receptors shown here come from a man between 18 and 35 years old in good health. Each CDR3 is given with its conserved first and last residue. A D gene is named only where the DNA matches it firmly. Size values are once, few and many counts, or a class for expanded clones, and some rows have none.

- TRBJ2-5 TRBV20-1 - 11 CSASPIKEQYF TGCAGTGCCAGTCCCATAAAGGAGCAGTACTTC
- TRBJ1-4 TRBV6-1 - 15 CASGGTARKREKLFF TGTGCCAGCGGAGGGACCGCCCGTAAGCGAGAAAAACTGTTTTTT
- TRBJ1-1 TRBV6-5 - 14 CASRTGPLDTEAFF TGTGCCAGCAGAACCGGGCCCCTTGACACTGAAGCTTTCTTT
- TRBJ1-5 TRBV20-1 few 12 CSAPSPNQPQHF TGCAGTGCTCCGAGCCCCAATCAGCCCCAGCATTTT
- TRBJ1-2 TRBV5-1 few 14 CASSLSRENYGYTF TGCGCCAGCAGCCTTAGCAGGGAGAACTATGGCTACACCTTC
- TRBJ1-5 TRBV20-1 - 13 CSAATGRNQPQHF TGCAGTGCTGCGACAGGCCGAAATCAGCCCCAGCATTTT
- TRBJ1-1 TRBV28 - 16 CASSLGGGEMNTEAFF TGTGCCAGCAGTTTGGGGGGTGGGGAAATGAACACTGAAGCTTTCTTT
- TRBJ1-1 TRBV18 few 13 CASSPGQRLEAFF TGTGCCAGCTCACCCGGACAGCGTTTAGAAGCTTTCTTT
- TRBJ2-7 TRBV4-2 - 13 CASSQVPGEGQYF TGTGCCAGCAGCCAAGTTCCGGGGGAAGGCCAGTACTTC
- TRBJ2-3 TRBV29-1 - 13 CSAVTDPTDTQYF TGCAGCGCCGTTACCGACCCCACAGATACGCAGTATTTT
- TRBJ2-1 TRBV7-7 once 13 CASSPLEGSEQFF TGTGCTAGCAGCCCCCTGGAGGGTTCCGAGCAGTTCTTC
- TRBJ2-3 TRBV6-5 - 14 CASSYYSGTDTQYF TGTGCCAGCAGTTACTATAGCGGAACAGATACGCAGTATTTT
- TRBJ1-1 TRBV4-1 - 16 CASSQDVGGGAPEAFF TGCGCCAGCAGCCAAGACGTCGGTGGGGGGGCCCCTGAAGCTTTCTTT
- TRBJ1-1 TRBV5-1 - 13 CASSPQDNTEAFF TGCGCCAGCAGCCCCCAGGATAACACTGAAGCTTTCTTT
TRBD1 TRBJ2-7 TRBV11-1 - 13 CASRDSPVHEQYF TGTGCCAGCCGGGACAGCCCCGTCCACGAGCAGTACTTC
TRBD1 TRBJ1-4 TRBV28 - 16 CASSPEDRAINEKLFF TGTGCCAGCAGTCCTGAGGACAGGGCGATAAATGAAAAACTGTTTTTT
TRBD1 TRBJ1-1 TRBV28 - 15 CASSLGRGLYTEAFF TGTGCCAGCAGTTTGGGGAGGGGGCTTTACACTGAAGCTTTCTTT
- TRBJ2-1 TRBV6-5 - 16 CASTGLGTINYNEQFF TGTGCCAGCACTGGGTTAGGGACGATAAACTACAATGAGCAGTTCTTC
- TRBJ2-7 TRBV3-1 few 11 CASSLIDEQYF TGTGCCAGCAGCCTAATCGACGAGCAGTACTTC
- TRBJ2-7 TRBV29-1 few 12 CSVSSLGYEQYF TGCAGCGTATCGTCTCTGGGCTACGAGCAGTACTTC
- TRBJ1-6 TRBV4-3 few 18 CASSQDLTSVRGGSPLHF TGCGCCAGCAGCCAAGATCTCACGTCGGTCAGGGGAGGATCACCCCTCCACTTT
- TRBJ2-7 TRBV7-9 many 14 CASSHNRAPYEQYF TGTGCCAGCAGCCACAACAGGGCTCCCTACGAGCAGTACTTC
- TRBJ2-2 TRBV2 - 13 CATLTTSTGELFF TGTGCCACCTTAACGACAAGCACCGGGGAGCTGTTTTTT
TRBD2 TRBJ2-1 TRBV20-1 - 16 CSARRAGGGSYNEQFF TGCAGTGCTAGAAGAGCGGGGGGGGGCTCCTACAATGAGCAGTTCTTC
- TRBJ2-4 TRBV11-2 - 15 CASSFRGQKGDVQYF TGTGCCAGCAGCTTTCGCGGACAGAAGGGGGACGTTCAGTACTTC
- TRBJ1-5 TRBV28 - 16 CASSLVRGGSNQPQHF TGTGCCAGCAGTTTAGTACGGGGTGGGAGCAATCAGCCCCAGCATTTT
TRBD1 TRBJ2-2 TRBV27 - 16 CASGTRDSSNTGELFF TGTGCCAGCGGAACGAGGGACAGTTCGAACACCGGGGAGCTGTTTTTT
TRBD1 TRBJ1-1 TRBV7-8 - 13 CASSLAGQGKAFF TGTGCCAGCAGCTTAGCGGGACAGGGCAAAGCTTTCTTT
- TRBJ1-1 TRBV20-1 - 11 CSARGFGEAFF TGCAGTGCTAGAGGGTTTGGTGAAGCTTTCTTT
- TRBJ1-5 TRBV28 - 16 CASSLRPGVDRQPQHF TGTGCCAGCAGTTTAAGACCCGGGGTGGATCGTCAGCCCCAGCATTTT
TRBD2 TRBJ2-3 TRBV12-3/TRBV12-4 - 15 CASSLSGESTDTQYF TGTGCCAGCAGCCTTAGCGGGGAGAGCACAGATACGCAGTATTTT